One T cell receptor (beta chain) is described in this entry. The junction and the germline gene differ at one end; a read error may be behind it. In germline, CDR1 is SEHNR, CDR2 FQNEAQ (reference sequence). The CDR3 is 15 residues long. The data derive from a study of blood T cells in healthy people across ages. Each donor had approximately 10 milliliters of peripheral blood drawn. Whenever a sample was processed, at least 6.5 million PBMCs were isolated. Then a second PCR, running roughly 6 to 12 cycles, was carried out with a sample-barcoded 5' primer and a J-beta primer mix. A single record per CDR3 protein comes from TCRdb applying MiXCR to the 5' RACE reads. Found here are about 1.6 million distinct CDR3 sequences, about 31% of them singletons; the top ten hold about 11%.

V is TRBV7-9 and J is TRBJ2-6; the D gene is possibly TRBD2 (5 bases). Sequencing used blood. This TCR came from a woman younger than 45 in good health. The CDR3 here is CVSGPLVVAANVLTF. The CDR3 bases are TGTGTCAGCGGCCCGTTAGTGGTAGCAGCCAACGTCCTGACTTTC. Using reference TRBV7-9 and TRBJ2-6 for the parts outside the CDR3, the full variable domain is DTGVSQNPRHKITKRGQNVTFRCDPISEHNRLYWYRQTLGQGPEFLTYFQNEAQLEKSRLLSDRFSAERPKGSFSTLEIQRTEQGDSAMYLCVSGPLVVAANVLTFGAGSRLTVL.